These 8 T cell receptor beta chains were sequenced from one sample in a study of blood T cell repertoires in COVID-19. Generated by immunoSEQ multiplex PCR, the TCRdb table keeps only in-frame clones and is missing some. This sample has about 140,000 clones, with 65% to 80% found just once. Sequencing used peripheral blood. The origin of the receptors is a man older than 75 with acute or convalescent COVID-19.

The CDR3 here is CASSAQGLSGNTIYF. DNA of the CDR3: TGTGCCAGTAGTGCGCAGGGACTCTCTGGAAACACCATATATTTT. The chain employs TRBV19 and TRBJ1-3; a possible D gene is TRBD1 (5 bases). Trimming shortened V by 5 bases and J by 0 bases, and 11 bases separated the two germline ends. The germline V gene encodes CDR1 LNHDA and CDR2 SQIVND (reference sequence). The CDR3 runs 15 residues.

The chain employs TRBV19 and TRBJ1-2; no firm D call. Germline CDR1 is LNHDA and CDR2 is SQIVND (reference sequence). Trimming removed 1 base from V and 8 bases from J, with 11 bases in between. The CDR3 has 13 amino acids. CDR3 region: CASSIALPGGYTF. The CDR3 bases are TGTGCCAGTAGTATAGCCCTCCCGGGAGGCTACACCTTC.

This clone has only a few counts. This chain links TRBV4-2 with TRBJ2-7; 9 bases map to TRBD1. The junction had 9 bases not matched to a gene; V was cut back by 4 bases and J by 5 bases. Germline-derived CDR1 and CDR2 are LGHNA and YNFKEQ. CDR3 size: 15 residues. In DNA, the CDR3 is TGTGCCAGCAGCCGGGGGCCGGACAGGGGCGACGAGCAGTACTTC. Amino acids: CASSRGPDRGDEQYF.

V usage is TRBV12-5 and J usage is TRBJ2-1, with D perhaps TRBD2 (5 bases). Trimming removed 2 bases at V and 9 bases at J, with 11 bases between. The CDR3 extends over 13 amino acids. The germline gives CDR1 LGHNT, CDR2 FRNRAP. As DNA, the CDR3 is TGTGCTAGTGGTTTGAGTAGCGCAGGTGAGCAGTTCTTC. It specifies CASGLSSAGEQFF. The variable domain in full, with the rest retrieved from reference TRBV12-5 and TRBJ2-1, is DARVTQTPRHKVTEMGQEVTMRCQPILGHNTVFWYRQTMMQGLELLAYFRNRAPLDDSGMPKDRFSAEMPDATLATLKIQPSEPRDSAVYFCASGLSSAGEQFFGPGTRLTVL.

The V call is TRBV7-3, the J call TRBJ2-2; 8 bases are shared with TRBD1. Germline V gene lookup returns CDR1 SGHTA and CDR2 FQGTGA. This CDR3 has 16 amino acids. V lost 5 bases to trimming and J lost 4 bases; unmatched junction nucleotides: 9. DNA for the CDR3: TGTGCCAGCAGCACCCCGGGACAGGAGAGCACCGGGGAGCTGTTTTTT. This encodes CASSTPGQESTGELFF.

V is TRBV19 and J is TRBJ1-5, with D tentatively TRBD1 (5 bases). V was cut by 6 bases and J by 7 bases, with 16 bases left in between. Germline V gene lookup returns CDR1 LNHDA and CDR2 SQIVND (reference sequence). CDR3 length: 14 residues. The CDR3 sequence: CASSKQRAGQPQHF. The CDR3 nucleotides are TGTGCCAGTAGCAAACAACGGGCAGGGCAGCCCCAGCATTTT.

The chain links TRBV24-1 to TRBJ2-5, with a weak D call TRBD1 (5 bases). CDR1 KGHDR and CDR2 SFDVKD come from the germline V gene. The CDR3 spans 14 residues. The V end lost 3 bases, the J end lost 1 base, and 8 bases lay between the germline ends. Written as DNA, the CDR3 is TGTGCCACCAGTGATGGGGCCCCCCAAGAGACCCAGTACTTC. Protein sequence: CATSDGAPQETQYF.

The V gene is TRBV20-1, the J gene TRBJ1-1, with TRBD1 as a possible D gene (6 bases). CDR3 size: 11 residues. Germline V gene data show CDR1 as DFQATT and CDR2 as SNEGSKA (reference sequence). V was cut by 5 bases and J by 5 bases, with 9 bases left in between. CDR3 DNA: TGCAGTGCTGCTAGGGGGACTGAAGCTTTCTTT. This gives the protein CSAARGTEAFF.